This T cell receptor beta chain was recovered during a study of memory CD4+ T cells and cytomegalovirus serostatus. About the research overall: Donors were healthy Belgian adults, under 10 CMV seropositive and approximately 25 seronegative. Study outcomes and limitations: A US-trained random forest predicted CMV serostatus with median AUC roughly 0.91.

Concerning this clone: Its cognate antigen is unknown.

The sort gate was single viable CD3+CD4+CD8-CD45RO+ cells for memory CD4+ T cells. Trimming cost V 7 bases and J 3 bases, with 10 bases left between them. This CDR3 is built from 13 residues. Germline assignment: CDR1 SGHTA and CDR2 FQGNSA. Per the authors' pipeline: Out-of-frame sequences were removed, leaving 2 million or so distinct TCRbeta sequences. Sequenced by immunoSEQ multiplex PCR; TCRdb stores in-frame clones only, minus some. Clone size and V and J calls were adopted from that table, with D and trimming inferred from the DNA. This table holds approximately 49,000 clones, over 70% found once.

Sequenced material: memory CD4+ T cells from blood. This receptor was taken from an adult in good health and CMV-seronegative. The chain is built from TRBV7-2 and TRBJ2-1, with D possibly being TRBD2 (5 bases). The CDR3 here is CASIEGGYNEQFF. CDR3 nucleotide sequence: TGTGCCAGCATCGAGGGCGGCTACAATGAGCAGTTCTTC.